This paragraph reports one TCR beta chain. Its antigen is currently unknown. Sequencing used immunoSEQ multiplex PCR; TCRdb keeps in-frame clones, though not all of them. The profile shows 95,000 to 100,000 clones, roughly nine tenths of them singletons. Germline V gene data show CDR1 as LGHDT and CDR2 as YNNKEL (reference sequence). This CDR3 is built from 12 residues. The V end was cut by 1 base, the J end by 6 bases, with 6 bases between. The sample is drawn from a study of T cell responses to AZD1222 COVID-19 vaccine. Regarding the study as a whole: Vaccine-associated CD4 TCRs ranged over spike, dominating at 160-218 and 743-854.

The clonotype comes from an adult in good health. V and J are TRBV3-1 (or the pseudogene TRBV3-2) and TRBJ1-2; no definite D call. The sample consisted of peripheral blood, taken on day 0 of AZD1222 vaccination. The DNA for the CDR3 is TGTGCCAGCAGCCAAGGTTCTCATGGCTACACCTTC. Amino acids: CASSQGSHGYTF.